The following is a TCR beta chain sequence with its context. The entry originates in a study of blood T cell repertoires in COVID-19. Study-wide context: Spain, Italy and the United States supplied samples that represented acute and convalescent COVID-19. T cells, B-cell-depleted T cells, or PBMCs provided the cDNA or gDNA that served as material.

V was shortened by 0 bases and J by 5 bases, with 11 bases between the two germline ends. This CDR3 region has 14 residues. The V gene's germline CDR1 is SGHRS and CDR2 YFSETQ. Original processing notes: Amplification of reference gene primers provided the estimated nucleated cell counts. Libraries were prepared by immunoSEQ multiplex PCR; TCRdb keeps only in-frame clonotypes and omits some of them. V and J calls and clone size come straight from that table; D and trimming were deduced from the DNA. The data contain 260,000 or so clones, around four fifths of them seen just once; the ten biggest clones take up approximately 6%.

Material for sequencing was peripheral blood. J is TRBJ2-5 and V is TRBV5-1, with D possibly matching TRBD1 (7 bases). The clonotype was recovered from a man older than 75 with acute or convalescent COVID-19. CDR3 protein: CASSLDAGGETQYF. CDR3 in DNA: TGCGCCAGCAGCTTGGATGCAGGGGGGGAGACCCAGTACTTC.